Sequencing of this T cell receptor (beta chain) was carried out in a study of blood T cells in healthy people across ages. Study findings and constraints: Roughly linear declines in TCR beta diversity per million T cells occurred with age. Long-lived donors had more naive CD4+ cells and higher diversity than aged donors.

The V gene's germline CDR1 is LNHNV and CDR2 YYDKDF (reference sequence). Trimming pared 0 bases from V and 5 bases from J, leaving 16 bases between. CDR3 length equals 16 residues. On this clonotype: Its antigen remains unidentified. Since a much larger clone is just one base distant, this may be a read error.

A J-beta primer mix and a sample-barcoded 5' primer were used in a second PCR of about 7 to 12 cycles. Each sample yielded at least 3 million CDR3-containing paired-end reads. One entry per CDR3 protein results from TCRdb running MiXCR on the 5' RACE reads. Of hundreds of thousands of distinct CDR3 sequences in the sample, under 30% were seen once. The individuals who served as donors were healthy Caucasians living in Russia, aged roughly 6 to 100. Sequencing was performed on blood. The chain carries TRBV15 and TRBJ2-5; the D gene could be TRBD1 or TRBD2 (6 bases each). The TCR originated in a woman older than 75 in good health. The CDR3 DNA follows: TGTGCCACCAGCAGAGAACGCGGAAGGGGGGCCGAGACCCAGTACTTC. As protein: CATSRERGRGAETQYF.